At least ten counts were recorded for the clone carrying this T cell receptor (beta chain). Its target is not known. The data were taken from a study of CD8 T cells in ankylosing spondylitis. General observations from the study: Reportedly, matched ankylosing spondylitis synovial fluid was significantly enriched for disease-linked clones.

Using its own MiXCR run on the 5' RACE reads, TCRdb lists one record per CDR3 protein. The sample holds some 40,000 distinct CDR3 sequences, less than 4% seen once. This CDR3 contains 16 residues. Unmatched junction bases numbered 9, after V lost 0 bases and J lost 9 bases. Germline assignment: CDR1 SGDLS and CDR2 YYNGEE. The chain uses TRBV9 and TRBJ2-1, with TRBD2 matching over 10 bases. The clonotype was recovered from a male donor with ankylosing spondylitis or in good health (not recorded which). Sequencing was carried out using blood, either unsorted or a sorted T cell fraction (not recorded which). The chain's CDR3 is CASSVEASGSGFEQFF. In nucleotides, the CDR3 is TGTGCCAGCAGCGTAGAGGCTAGCGGGAGTGGTTTTGAGCAGTTCTTC.